This record covers a single T cell receptor (beta chain). Its antigen remains undetermined. This could be a read error, since a much larger clone is one nucleotide away. CDR1 and CDR2 are read off the germline V gene as SGHDT and YYEEEE. The CDR3 goes from the cysteine to the phenylalanine over 12 residues. The entry retains the CDR3 DNA only, 36 bases that are in frame from base 1. A distance of 8 bases separates the germline ends of V and J, which lose 7 bases and 1 base respectively. Taken with the paper, the label for treatment or condition translates to: allogeneic hematopoietic cell transplantation with graft depleted of TCRalphabeta T cells and CD19 B cells. Transplant recipients were children who received TCRalphabeta/CD19-depleted allogeneic hematopoietic cell grafts. These data come from a study of T-cell reconstitution after alpha-beta-depleted transplantation in children (dated by TCRdb to between 2015 and 2016). Turning to the overall study: T-cell immune reconstitution after TCRalphabeta/CD19-depleted allogeneic hematopoietic cell transplantation in children was quantitatively tracked in the study by means of TCR repertoire profiling. The research as a whole found: Over subsequent months, a decline in hyperexpanded clone frequencies was noted, and after one year, T-cell counts and TCRbeta diversity were mostly ascribed to newly produced T cells. About two months after transplant, the apparently early recovery of alphabetaT-cell counts reportedly depended on just several hundred clones that had expanded rapidly and came from non-depleted graft cells. In some patients, high TCRbeta diversity at day 60 was attributed to recipient T cells and intrathymic progenitors that had survived conditioning.

The library came from PCR. The data were produced on an Illumina HiSeq 2500. To normalize quantification of the TCRbeta repertoire, the TCR libraries were built with molecular barcoding that relied on unique molecular identifiers. TCRdb trimmed the raw reads at Q25, called clones with MiXCR and kept productive beta chains. Each entry is one CDR3 protein sequence, shown with its most common DNA and genes. This sample comprises roughly 250,000 distinct CDR3 sequences, 6.5% to 9% of them detected only once. The ten largest clones represent nearly 6.5% of the sample. The clonotype was recovered from a male patient younger than 18 who had a stem cell transplant for acute lymphoblastic leukemia, so the T cells may come from the graft donor. The chain couples TRBV5-6 to TRBJ2-5; no D gene call is confident. The sequencing used PBMCs, mostly from graft donor cells, collected 180 days after TCRalphabeta/CD19-depleted stem cell transplant. The nucleotide sequence reads as follows: TGTGCCAGCGGAAGACTCCAAGAGACCCAGTACTTC. It encodes CASGRLQETQYF.